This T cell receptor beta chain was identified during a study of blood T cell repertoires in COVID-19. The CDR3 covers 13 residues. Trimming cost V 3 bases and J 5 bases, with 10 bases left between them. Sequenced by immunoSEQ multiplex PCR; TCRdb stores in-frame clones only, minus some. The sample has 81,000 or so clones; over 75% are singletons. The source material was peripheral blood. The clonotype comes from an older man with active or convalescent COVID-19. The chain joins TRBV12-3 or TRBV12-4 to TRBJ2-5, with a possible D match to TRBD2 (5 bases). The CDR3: CASSFRGLETQYF. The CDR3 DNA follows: TGTGCCAGCAGTTTTCGAGGGCTTGAGACCCAGTACTTC.